This note documents a single T cell receptor beta chain sequence. These data belong to a study of control samples from healthy donors and cancer patients. CDR3 length: 14 amino acids. CDR1 MNHEY and CDR2 SMNVEV come from the germline V gene (reference sequence). V lost 2 bases and J 6 bases, leaving 11 bases between the germline ends. This table comes from immunoSEQ multiplex PCR, and its TCRdb copy is limited to in-frame clones, with some not included. The sample consists of 70,000 or so clones, 85% to 90% of them appearing once. The material sequenced was PBMCs. This sequence was found in a man between 60 and 75 years old with lung cancer. The rearrangement joins TRBV27 to TRBJ2-1; D is uncertain. The CDR3: CASSLRAFGNEQFF. DNA for the CDR3: TGTGCCAGCAGTTTACGGGCTTTTGGCAATGAGCAGTTCTTC.